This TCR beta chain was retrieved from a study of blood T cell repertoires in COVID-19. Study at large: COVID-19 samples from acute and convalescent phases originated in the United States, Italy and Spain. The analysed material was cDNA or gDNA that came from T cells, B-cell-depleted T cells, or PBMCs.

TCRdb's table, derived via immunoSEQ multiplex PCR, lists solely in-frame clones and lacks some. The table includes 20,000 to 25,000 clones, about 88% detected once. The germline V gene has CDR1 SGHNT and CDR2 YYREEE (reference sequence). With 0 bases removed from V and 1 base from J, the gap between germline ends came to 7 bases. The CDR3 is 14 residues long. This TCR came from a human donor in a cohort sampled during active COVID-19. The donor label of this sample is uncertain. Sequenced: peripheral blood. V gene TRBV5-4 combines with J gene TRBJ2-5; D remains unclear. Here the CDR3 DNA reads TGTGCCAGCAGCTTGGGGCAGGCCCAAGAGACCCAGTACTTC. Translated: CASSLGQAQETQYF.